The next 18 T cell receptor beta chains were all read from a single sample in a study of OX40 agonist ivuxolimab in advanced cancers. Method: immunoSEQ multiplex PCR; TCRdb's copy keeps in-frame clones and lacks some. Of around 34,000 clones in the sample, approximately 89% are singletons; the top ten hold around 39%. The sample was CD4+ or CD8+ T cells sorted from blood, taken in a trial of the OX40 agonist ivuxolimab. The origin of the receptors is an adult with an advanced solid tumor such as melanoma, head and neck, liver or kidney cancer.

The chain combines TRBV19 with TRBJ2-7, with TRBD2 matching 7 bases. CDR3 length equals 13 residues. CDR1 is LNHDA, CDR2 SQIVND, per germline (reference sequence). The V and J ends lost 0 bases and 6 bases, in that order; junction bases with no gene match: 2. The CDR3 here is CASSIEGGREQYF. CDR3 DNA: TGTGCCAGTAGTATAGAGGGAGGGCGCGAGCAGTACTTC.

The chain is built from TRBV6-6 and TRBJ2-7, with 11 bases aligning to TRBD2. Germline-derived CDR1 and CDR2 are MNHNY and SVGAGI (reference sequence). Trimming at V came to 5 bases and at J to 3 bases, leaving 3 bases not matched to a gene. There are 14 residues in the CDR3. The CDR3 DNA is TGTGCCAGCAGTGCCGGGACTAGCGGCTACGAGCAGTACTTC. Translating it yields CASSAGTSGYEQYF.

The rearrangement joins TRBV30 to TRBJ2-7; 14 bases fit TRBD2. V shed 6 bases and J 2 bases; nucleotides not matched to a gene: 6. This CDR3 is 15 amino acids long. The germline CDR1 and CDR2 sequences are GTSNPN and SVGIG (reference sequence). The CDR3 is CACKTSGREAYEQYF. CDR3 coding DNA: TGTGCCTGTAAGACTAGCGGGAGGGAAGCCTACGAGCAGTACTTC.

In this sample, this clone turned up a few times. The chain links TRBV5-1 to TRBJ2-7; 8 bases match TRBD2. After removal of 2 bases from V and 5 bases from J, the junction contained 6 bases not matched to a gene. The germline V gene encodes CDR1 SGHRS and CDR2 YFSETQ. The CDR3 spans 14 residues. The CDR3 nucleotides read TGCGCCAGCAGCTTCACGCGGGAGGTGCACGAGCAGTACTTC. As protein: CASSFTREVHEQYF.

This sequence joins TRBV11-2 and TRBJ1-2; 8 nucleotides line up with TRBD1. Germline V CDR1 and CDR2: SGHAT, FQNNGV. This CDR3 is 15 amino acids long. The V gene end was trimmed by 5 bases and the J gene end by 4 bases; junction bases not matched to a gene: 9. CDR3 sequence: CASSMTGVRIYGYTF. CDR3 in DNA: TGTGCCAGCAGCATGACAGGGGTGAGGATCTATGGCTACACCTTC.

The chain has TRBV10-2 and TRBJ2-2; D call uncertain. V was trimmed by 7 bases and J by 7 bases, leaving 7 bases between them. Per the germline V gene, CDR1 is WSHSY and CDR2 is SAAADI. The CDR3 extends over 11 amino acids. This chain's CDR3 is CASTDIGELFF. The CDR3 DNA reads TGCGCCAGCACAGACATCGGGGAGCTGTTTTTT.

This clone was observed once. The V gene is TRBV7-9, the J gene TRBJ1-6; D gene ambiguous. V was cut by 7 bases and J by 9 bases, with 10 bases left in between. The CDR3 length is 12 residues. In germline, CDR1 is SEHNR, CDR2 FQNEAQ (reference sequence). The CDR3 region is CASTTEASPLHF. The CDR3 bases are TGTGCCAGCACCACGGAGGCTTCACCCCTCCACTTT.

V and J are TRBV28 and TRBJ1-2; TRBD1 might be the D (5 bases). The CDR3 covers 12 residues. Germline CDR1 is MDHEN and CDR2 is SYDVKM. The V gene lost 2 bases and the J gene lost 8 bases, with 9 bases spanning the gap. In DNA, the CDR3 is TGTGCCAGCAGTTTAGTAGGGGAAGGCTACACCTTC. Residues: CASSLVGEGYTF.

The V and J genes are TRBV6-1 and TRBJ2-7; D remains ambiguous. This CDR3 is built from 13 residues. The V gene lost 3 bases and the J gene lost 4 bases, with 10 bases spanning the gap. CDR1 MNHNS and CDR2 SASEGT come from the germline V gene. CDR3 bases: TGTGCCAGCAGTGACGTACGGCCGTACGAGCAGTACTTC. Its translation is CASSDVRPYEQYF.

The chain recombines TRBV10-3 with TRBJ2-4; D perhaps matches TRBD1 (5 bases). The V end was cut by 2 bases, the J end by 0 bases, with 8 bases between. CDR3 length: 15 residues. The germline CDR1 and CDR2 sequences are ENHRY and SYGVKD. CDR3 region: CAISEPGLAKNIQYF. The CDR3, as DNA: TGTGCCATCAGTGAGCCAGGGCTAGCCAAAAACATTCAGTACTTC.

This clone qualifies as medium-sized. The J gene is TRBJ2-3, the V gene TRBV14; no firm D call. This CDR3 has 15 residues. Germline-derived CDR1 and CDR2 are SGHDN and FVKESK. V lost 4 bases to trimming and J lost 4 bases, with 15 bases between them. DNA of the CDR3: TGTGCCAGCAGCCTCCAGGAATTTGGGTCAGATACGCAGTATTTT. It translates to CASSLQEFGSDTQYF.

This chain uses TRBV21-1 with TRBJ2-7; the D call of TRBD2 is as the table states it, not checked on the DNA. TRBV21-1 is a documented pseudogene. The CDR3 is 16 residues long. CDR3 residues: CASRGGALAGCYEQYF. For the CDR3, the DNA is TGTGCCAGCAGAGGGGGGGCTCTAGCGGGGTGCTACGAGCAGTACTTC.

This clone was seen just once. The chain has TRBV5-6 and TRBJ2-3, with 9 bases fitting TRBD2. The V and J ends lost 0 bases and 1 base, in that order; junction bases with no gene match: 0. The CDR3 contains 15 residues. Germline V gives CDR1 SGHDT, CDR2 YYEEEE. The DNA of the CDR3 is TGTGCCAGCAGCTTGGGCGGGGGGGGCACAGATACGCAGTATTTT. This gives the protein CASSLGGGGTDTQYF. Together with reference TRBV5-6 and TRBJ2-3, the CDR3 gives the full variable domain: DAGVTQSPTHLIKTRGQQVTLRCSPKSGHDTVSWYQQALGQGPQFIFQYYEEEERQRGNFPDRFSGHQFPNYSSELNVNALLLGDSALYLCASSLGGGGTDTQYFGPGTRLTVL.

This chain joins TRBV9 and TRBJ2-7; D might be TRBD1 (7 bases). Trimming stripped 4 bases from V and 5 bases from J, with 13 bases between. Germline CDR1 is SGDLS and CDR2 is YYNGEE. The CDR3 extends over 13 amino acids. The CDR3 sequence is CASSPRGDHEQYF. CDR3 coding DNA: TGTGCCAGCAGCCCCAGGGGGGACCACGAGCAGTACTTC.

The chain joins TRBV27 to TRBJ1-1; no definite D call. Germline values: CDR1 MNHEY, CDR2 SMNVEV (reference sequence). The CDR3 is 13 amino acids. Trimming shortened V by 7 bases and J by 5 bases, and 14 bases separated the two germline ends. Here the CDR3 reads CASNYGVGTEAFF. Here the CDR3 DNA reads TGTGCCAGCAATTACGGGGTCGGAACTGAAGCTTTCTTT.

This sequence joins TRBV11-2 and TRBJ1-1; TRBD1 is a possible D gene (6 bases). The germline gives CDR1 SGHAT, CDR2 FQNNGV. V dropped 3 bases and J dropped 0 bases, with 11 bases sitting between them. The CDR3 contains 15 residues. The CDR3 region is CASSFSTGLNTEAFF. CDR3 bases: TGTGCCAGCAGCTTCTCGACAGGACTGAACACTGAAGCTTTCTTT. Combining the CDR3 with reference TRBV11-2 and TRBJ1-1 gives the whole variable domain EAGVAQSPRYKIIEKRQSVAFWCNPISGHATLYWYQQILGQGPKLLIQFQNNGVVDDSQLPKDRFSAERLKGVDSTLKIQPAKLEDSAVYLCASSFSTGLNTEAFFGQGTRLTVV.

This chain joins TRBV27 and TRBJ1-5; 9 bases match TRBD1. The ends lost 6 bases at V and 0 bases at J; junction bases unmatched: 9. The CDR3 sequence is 17 residues long. Germline-derived CDR1 and CDR2 are MNHEY and SMNVEV (reference sequence). CDR3: CASSETGGRYSNQPQHF. CDR3 in DNA: TGTGCCAGCAGCGAAACAGGGGGCCGATATAGCAATCAGCCCCAGCATTTT.

The J gene is TRBJ1-5, the V gene TRBV4-1; D might be TRBD1 (6 bases). The CDR3 has 17 residues. Germline values: CDR1 MGHRA, CDR2 YSYEKL. V was shortened by 0 bases and J by 6 bases, with 18 bases between the two germline ends. CDR3 in amino acids: CASSQDPGQTGAQPQHF. The DNA of the CDR3 is TGCGCCAGCAGCCAAGATCCTGGCCAGACAGGCGCTCAGCCCCAGCATTTT.